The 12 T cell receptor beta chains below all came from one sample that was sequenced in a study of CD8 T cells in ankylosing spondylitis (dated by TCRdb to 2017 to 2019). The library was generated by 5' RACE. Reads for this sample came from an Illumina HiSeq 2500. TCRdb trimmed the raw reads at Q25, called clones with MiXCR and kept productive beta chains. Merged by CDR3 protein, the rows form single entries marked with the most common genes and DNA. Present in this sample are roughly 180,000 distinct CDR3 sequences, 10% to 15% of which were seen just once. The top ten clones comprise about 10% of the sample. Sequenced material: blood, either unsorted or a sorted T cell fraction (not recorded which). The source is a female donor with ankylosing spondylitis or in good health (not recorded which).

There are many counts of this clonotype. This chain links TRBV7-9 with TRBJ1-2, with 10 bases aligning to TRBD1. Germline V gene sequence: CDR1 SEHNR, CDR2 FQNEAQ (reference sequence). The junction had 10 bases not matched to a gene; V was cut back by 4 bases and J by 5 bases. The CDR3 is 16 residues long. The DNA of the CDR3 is TGTGCCAGCAGCTCAACAAGGACAGGGGGAAGGTATGGCTACACCTTC. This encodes CASSSTRTGGRYGYTF.

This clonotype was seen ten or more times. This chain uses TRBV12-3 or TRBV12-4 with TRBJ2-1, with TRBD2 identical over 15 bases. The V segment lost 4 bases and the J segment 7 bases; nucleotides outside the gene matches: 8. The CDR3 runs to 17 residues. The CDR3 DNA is TGTGCCAGCAGTTACACCTCAGGGACTAGCGGGAGGAATGAGCAGTTCTTC. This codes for CASSYTSGTSGRNEQFF.

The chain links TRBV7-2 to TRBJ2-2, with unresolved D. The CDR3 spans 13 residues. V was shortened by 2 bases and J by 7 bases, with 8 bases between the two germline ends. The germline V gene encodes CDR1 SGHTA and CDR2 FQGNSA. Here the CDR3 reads CASSLYSGGELFF. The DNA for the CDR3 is TGTGCCAGCAGCTTATATAGTGGCGGGGAGCTGTTTTTT.

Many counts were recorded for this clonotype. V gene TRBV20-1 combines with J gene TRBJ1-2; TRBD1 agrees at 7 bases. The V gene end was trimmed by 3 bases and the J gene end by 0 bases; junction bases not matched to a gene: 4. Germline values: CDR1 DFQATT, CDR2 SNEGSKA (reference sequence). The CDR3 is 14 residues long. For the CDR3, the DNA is TGCAGTGCTAGTCGGGACAGTTCTAACTATGGCTACACCTTC. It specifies CSASRDSSNYGYTF.

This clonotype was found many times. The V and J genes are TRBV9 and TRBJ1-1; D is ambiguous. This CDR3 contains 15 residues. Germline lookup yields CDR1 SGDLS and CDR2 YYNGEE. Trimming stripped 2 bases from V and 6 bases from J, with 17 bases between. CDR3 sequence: CASSVYLQGMPEAFF. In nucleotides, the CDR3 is TGTGCCAGCAGCGTGTACTTACAAGGAATGCCTGAAGCTTTCTTT. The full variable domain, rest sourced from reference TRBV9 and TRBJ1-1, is DSGVTQTPKHLITATGQRVTLRCSPRSGDLSVYWYQQSLDQGLQFLIQYYNGEERAKGNILERFSAQQFPDLHSELNLSSLELGDSALYFCASSVYLQGMPEAFFGQGTRLTVV.

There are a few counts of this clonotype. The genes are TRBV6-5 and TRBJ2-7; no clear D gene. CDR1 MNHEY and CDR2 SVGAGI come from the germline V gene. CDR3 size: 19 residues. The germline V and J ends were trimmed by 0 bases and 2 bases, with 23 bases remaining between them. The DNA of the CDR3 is TGTGCCAGCAGTTACTCGCCCGTGGGCCGCAGGATTCTCACCTACGAGCAGTACTTC. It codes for CASSYSPVGRRILTYEQYF.

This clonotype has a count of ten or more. The CDR3 sequence: CASSLANYGYTF. The CDR3 nucleotides read TGTGCCAGCAGTTTGGCTAACTATGGCTACACCTTC. The rearrangement joins TRBV28 to TRBJ1-2; D is uncertain. The CDR3 covers 12 residues. Trimming left V 3 bases short and J 0 bases short, with 2 bases between. The germline V gene has CDR1 MDHEN and CDR2 SYDVKM.

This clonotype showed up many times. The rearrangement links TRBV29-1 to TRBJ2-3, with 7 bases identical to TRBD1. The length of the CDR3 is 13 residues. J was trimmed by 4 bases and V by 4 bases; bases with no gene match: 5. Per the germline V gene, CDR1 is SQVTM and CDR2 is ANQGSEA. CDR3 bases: TGCAGCGTTGTTGACAGGGTTGCAGATACGCAGTATTTT. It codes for CSVVDRVADTQYF.

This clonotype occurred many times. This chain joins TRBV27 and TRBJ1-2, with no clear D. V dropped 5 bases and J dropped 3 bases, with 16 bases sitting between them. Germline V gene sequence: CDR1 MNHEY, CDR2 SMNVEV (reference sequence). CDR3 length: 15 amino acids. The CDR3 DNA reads TGTGCCAGCAGTCCCGCGGTTGAGGAAGACTATGGCTACACCTTC. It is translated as CASSPAVEEDYGYTF.

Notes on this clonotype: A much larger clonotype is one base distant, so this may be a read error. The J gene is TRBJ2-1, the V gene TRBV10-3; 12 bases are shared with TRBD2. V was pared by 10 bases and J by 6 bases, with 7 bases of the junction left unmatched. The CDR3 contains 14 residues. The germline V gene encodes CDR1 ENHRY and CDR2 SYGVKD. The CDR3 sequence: CATELAGGVNEQFF. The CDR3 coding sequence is TGTGCCACCGAACTAGCGGGAGGTGTCAATGAGCAGTTCTTC.

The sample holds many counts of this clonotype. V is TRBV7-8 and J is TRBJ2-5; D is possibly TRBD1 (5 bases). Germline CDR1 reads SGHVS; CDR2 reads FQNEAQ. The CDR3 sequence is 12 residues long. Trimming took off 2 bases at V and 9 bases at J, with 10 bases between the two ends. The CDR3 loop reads CASSLPGLAQYF. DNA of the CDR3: TGTGCCAGCAGCTTACCAGGGTTGGCCCAGTACTTC. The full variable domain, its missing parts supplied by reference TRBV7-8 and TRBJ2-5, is GAGVSQSPRYKVAKRGQDVALRCDPISGHVSLFWYQQALGQGPEFLTYFQNEAQLDKSGLPSDRFFAERPEGSVSTLKIQRTQQEDSAVYLCASSLPGLAQYFGPGTRLLVL.

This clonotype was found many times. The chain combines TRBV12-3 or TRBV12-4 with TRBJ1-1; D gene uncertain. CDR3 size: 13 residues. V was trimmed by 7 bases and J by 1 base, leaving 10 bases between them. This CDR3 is CASTRQTNTEAFF. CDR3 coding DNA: TGTGCCAGCACGAGGCAGACGAACACTGAAGCTTTCTTT.